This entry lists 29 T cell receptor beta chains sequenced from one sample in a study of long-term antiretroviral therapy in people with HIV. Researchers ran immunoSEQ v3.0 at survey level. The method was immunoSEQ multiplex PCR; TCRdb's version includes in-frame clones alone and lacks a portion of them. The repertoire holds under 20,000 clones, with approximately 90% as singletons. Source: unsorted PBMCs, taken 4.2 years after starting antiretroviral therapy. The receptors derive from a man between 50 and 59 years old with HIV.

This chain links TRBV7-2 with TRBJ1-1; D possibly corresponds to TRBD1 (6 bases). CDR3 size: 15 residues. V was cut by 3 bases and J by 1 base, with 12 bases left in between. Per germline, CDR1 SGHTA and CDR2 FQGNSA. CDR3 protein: CASSFLRGGNTEAFF. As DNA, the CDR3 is TGTGCCAGCAGCTTCCTGAGAGGGGGGAACACTGAAGCTTTCTTT.

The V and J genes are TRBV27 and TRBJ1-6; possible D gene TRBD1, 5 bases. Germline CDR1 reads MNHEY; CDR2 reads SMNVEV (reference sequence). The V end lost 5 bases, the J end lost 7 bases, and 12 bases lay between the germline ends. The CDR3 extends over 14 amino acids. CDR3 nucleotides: TGTGCCAGCAGTATCCTCGCAGGGAATTCACCCCTCCACTTT. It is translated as CASSILAGNSPLHF.

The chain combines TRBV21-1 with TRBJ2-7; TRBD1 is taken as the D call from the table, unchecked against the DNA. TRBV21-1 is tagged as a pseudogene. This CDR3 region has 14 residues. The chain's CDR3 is CASSKAATPREQYF. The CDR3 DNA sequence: TGTGCCAGCAGCAAAGCCGCGACACCCCGCGAGCAGTACTTC.

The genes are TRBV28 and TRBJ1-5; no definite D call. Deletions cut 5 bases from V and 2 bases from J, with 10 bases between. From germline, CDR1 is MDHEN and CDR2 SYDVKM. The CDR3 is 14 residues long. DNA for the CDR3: TGTGCCAGCAGTAGGGAGATCGGCAATCAGCCCCAGCATTTT. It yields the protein CASSREIGNQPQHF.

In DNA, the CDR3 is TGTGCCAGCAGCTTTTTACAGGGGTCCTACGAGCAGTACTTC. This translates into CASSFLQGSYEQYF. The J gene is TRBJ2-7, the V gene TRBV5-5; 7 nucleotides agree with TRBD1. Germline V gene sequence: CDR1 SGHKS, CDR2 YYEKEE (reference sequence). This CDR3 has 14 residues. V lost 2 bases, J lost 1 base, and 3 bases stayed unmatched.

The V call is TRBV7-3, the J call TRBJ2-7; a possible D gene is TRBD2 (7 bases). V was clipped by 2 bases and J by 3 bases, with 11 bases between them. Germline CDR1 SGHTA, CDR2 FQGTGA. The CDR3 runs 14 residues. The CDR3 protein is CASSLGGADYEQYF. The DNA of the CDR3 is TGTGCCAGCAGCTTAGGGGGGGCTGACTACGAGCAGTACTTC. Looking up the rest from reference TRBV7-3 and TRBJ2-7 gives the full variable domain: GAGVSQTPSNKVTEKGKYVELRCDPISGHTALYWYRQSLGQGPEFLIYFQGTGAADDSGLPNDRFFAVRPEGSVSTLKIQRTERGDSAVYLCASSLGGADYEQYFGPGTRLTVT.

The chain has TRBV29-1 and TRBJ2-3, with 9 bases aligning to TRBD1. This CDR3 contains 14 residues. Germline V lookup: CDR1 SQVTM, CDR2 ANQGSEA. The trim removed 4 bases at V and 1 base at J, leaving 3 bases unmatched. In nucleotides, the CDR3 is TGCAGCGTTGGTCACAGGGGGCGCACAGATACGCAGTATTTT. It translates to CSVGHRGRTDTQYF.

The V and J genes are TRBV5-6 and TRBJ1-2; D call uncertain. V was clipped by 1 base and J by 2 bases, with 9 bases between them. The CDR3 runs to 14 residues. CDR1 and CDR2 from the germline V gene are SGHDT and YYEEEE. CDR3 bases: TGTGCCAGCAGCTTGTTGCAGAACAACTATGGCTACACCTTC. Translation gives CASSLLQNNYGYTF.

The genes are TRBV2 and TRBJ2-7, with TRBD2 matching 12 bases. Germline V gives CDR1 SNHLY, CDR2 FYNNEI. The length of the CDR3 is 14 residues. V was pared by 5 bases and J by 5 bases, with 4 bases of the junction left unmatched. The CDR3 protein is CASSRTSGANEQYF. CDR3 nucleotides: TGTGCCAGCAGTCGGACTAGCGGGGCAAACGAGCAGTACTTC.

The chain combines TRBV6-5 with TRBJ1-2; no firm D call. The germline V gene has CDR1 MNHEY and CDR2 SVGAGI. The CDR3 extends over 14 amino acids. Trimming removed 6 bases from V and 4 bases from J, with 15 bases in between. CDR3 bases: TGTGCCAGCAGCCTCGGCGCCCGGGGCTATGGCTACACCTTC. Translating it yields CASSLGARGYGYTF.

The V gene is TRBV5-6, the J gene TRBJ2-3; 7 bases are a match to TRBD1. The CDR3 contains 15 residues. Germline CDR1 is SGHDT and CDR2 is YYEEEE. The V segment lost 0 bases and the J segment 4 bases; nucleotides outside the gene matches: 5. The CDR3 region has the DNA TGTGCCAGCAGCTTGGAACAGGGGACCCCAGATACGCAGTATTTT. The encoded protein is CASSLEQGTPDTQYF.

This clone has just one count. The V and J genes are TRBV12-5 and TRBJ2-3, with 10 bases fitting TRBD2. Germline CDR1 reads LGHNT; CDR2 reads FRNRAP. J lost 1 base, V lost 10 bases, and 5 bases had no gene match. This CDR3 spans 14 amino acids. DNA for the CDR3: TGTGCTACCTCAGCGGGGGGGCGCACAGATACGCAGTATTTT. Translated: CATSAGGRTDTQYF.

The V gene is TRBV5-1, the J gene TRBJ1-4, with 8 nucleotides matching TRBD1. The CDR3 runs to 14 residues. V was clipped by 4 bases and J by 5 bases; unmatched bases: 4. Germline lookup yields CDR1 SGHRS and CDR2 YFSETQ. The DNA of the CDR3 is TGCGCCAGCAGCCACGGGACAGGAAATGAAAAACTGTTTTTT. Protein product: CASSHGTGNEKLFF. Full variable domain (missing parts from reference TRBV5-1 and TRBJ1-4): KAGVTQTPRYLIKTRGQQVTLSCSPISGHRSVSWYQQTPGQGLQFLFEYFSETQRNKGNFPGRFSGRQFSNSRSEMNVSTLELGDSALYLCASSHGTGNEKLFFGSGTQLSVL.

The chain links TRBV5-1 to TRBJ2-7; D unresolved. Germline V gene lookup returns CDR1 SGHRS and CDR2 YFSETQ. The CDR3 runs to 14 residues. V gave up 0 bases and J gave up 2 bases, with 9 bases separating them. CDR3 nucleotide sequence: TGCGCCAGCAGCTTGGACGTCCGGACCTACGAGCAGTACTTC. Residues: CASSLDVRTYEQYF. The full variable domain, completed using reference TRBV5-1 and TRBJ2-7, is KAGVTQTPRYLIKTRGQQVTLSCSPISGHRSVSWYQQTPGQGLQFLFEYFSETQRNKGNFPGRFSGRQFSNSRSEMNVSTLELGDSALYLCASSLDVRTYEQYFGPGTRLTVT.

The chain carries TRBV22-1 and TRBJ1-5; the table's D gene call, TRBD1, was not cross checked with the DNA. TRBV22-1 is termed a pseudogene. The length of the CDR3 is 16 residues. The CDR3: CPGSACRDRGNQPQHF. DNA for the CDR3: TGTCCTGGGAGCGCATGCCGGGACAGGGGTAATCAGCCCCAGCATTTT.

CDR3 protein: CASSRGGNNEQFF. The CDR3 DNA sequence: TGTGCCAGCAGCCGCGGGGGGAACAATGAGCAGTTCTTC. The rearrangement uses TRBV7-2 and TRBJ2-1, with 8 bases that match TRBD2. Trimming at V came to 5 bases and at J to 5 bases, leaving 2 bases not matched to a gene. The CDR3 sequence is 13 residues long. From germline, CDR1 is SGHTA and CDR2 FQGNSA.

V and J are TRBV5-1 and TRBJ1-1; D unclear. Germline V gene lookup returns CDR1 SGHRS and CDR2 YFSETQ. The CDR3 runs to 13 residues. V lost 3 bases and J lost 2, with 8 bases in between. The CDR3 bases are TGCGCCAGCAGCTCGGGAGTTAACACTGAAGCTTTCTTT. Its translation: CASSSGVNTEAFF.

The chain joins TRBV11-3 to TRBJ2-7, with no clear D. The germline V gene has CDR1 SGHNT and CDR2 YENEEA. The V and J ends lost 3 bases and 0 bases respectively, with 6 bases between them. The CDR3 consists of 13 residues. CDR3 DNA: TGTGCCAGCAGCTTCAGGCCCTCCTACGAGCAGTACTTC. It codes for CASSFRPSYEQYF.

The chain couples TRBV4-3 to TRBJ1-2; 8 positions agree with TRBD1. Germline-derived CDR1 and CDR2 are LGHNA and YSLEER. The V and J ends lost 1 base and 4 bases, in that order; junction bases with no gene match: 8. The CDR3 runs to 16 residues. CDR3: CASSQGGQGPSYGYTF. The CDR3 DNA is TGCGCCAGCAGCCAAGGAGGACAGGGCCCTAGCTATGGCTACACCTTC.

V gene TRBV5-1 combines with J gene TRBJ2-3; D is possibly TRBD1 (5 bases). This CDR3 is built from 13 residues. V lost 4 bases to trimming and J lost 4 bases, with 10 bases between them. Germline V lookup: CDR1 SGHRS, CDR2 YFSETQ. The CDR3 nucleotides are TGCGCCAGCAGCCCCGGCAGGGCAGATACGCAGTATTTT. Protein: CASSPGRADTQYF.

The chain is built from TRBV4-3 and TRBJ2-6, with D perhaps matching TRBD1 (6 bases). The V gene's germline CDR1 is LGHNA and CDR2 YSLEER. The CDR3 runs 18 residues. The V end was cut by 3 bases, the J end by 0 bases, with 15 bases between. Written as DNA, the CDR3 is TGCGCCAGCAGCCAGTATGGGGGCGAAATCTCTGGGGCCAACGTCCTGACTTTC. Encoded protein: CASSQYGGEISGANVLTF.

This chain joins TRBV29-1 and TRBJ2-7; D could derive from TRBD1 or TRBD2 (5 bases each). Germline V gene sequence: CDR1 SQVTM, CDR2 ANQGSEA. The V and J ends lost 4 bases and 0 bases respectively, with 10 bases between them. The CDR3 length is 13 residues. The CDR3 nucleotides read TGCAGCGTTGGGGGGACCGGCTCCTACGAGCAGTACTTC. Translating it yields CSVGGTGSYEQYF.

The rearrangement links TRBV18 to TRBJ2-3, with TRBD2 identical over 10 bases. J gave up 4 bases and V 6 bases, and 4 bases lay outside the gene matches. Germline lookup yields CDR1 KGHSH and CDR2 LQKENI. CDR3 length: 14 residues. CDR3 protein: CASSGLAKADTQYF. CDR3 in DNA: TGTGCCAGCTCGGGACTAGCGAAGGCAGATACGCAGTATTTT.

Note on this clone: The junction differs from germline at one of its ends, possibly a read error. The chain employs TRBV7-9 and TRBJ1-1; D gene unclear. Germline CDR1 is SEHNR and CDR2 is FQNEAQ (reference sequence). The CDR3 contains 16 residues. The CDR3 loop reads CASGLGFSPMNTEAFF. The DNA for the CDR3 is TGTGCCAGCGGCTTGGGGTTCTCCCCCATGAACACTGAAGCTTTCTTT.

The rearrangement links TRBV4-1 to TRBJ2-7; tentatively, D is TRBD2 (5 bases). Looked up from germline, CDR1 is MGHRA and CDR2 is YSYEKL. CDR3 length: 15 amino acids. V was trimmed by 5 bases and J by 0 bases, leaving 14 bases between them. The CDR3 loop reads CASSLLPGNSYEQYF. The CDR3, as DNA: TGCGCCAGCAGCTTATTGCCCGGGAACTCCTACGAGCAGTACTTC.

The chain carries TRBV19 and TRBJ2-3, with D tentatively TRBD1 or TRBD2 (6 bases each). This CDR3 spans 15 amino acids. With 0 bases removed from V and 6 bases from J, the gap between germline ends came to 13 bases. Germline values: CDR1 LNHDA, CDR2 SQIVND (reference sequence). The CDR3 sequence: CASSIDGGQGDTQYF. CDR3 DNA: TGTGCCAGTAGTATAGACGGGGGCCAGGGGGATACGCAGTATTTT.

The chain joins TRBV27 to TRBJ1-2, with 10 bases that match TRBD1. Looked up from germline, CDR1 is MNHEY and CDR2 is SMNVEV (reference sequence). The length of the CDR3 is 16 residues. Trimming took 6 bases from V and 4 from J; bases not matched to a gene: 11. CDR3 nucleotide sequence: TGTGCCAGCAGCCGGGACAGGGGATACGGTAGCTATGGCTACACCTTC. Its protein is CASSRDRGYGSYGYTF.

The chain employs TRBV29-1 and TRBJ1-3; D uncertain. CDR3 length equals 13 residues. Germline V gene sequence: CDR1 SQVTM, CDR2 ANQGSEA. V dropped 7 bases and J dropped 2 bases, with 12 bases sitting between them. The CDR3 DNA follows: TGCAGCGCCCGGGCGGGCACTGGAAACACCATATATTTT. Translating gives CSARAGTGNTIYF.

The CDR3 loop reads CASSRTGDTYNEQFF. DNA of the CDR3: TGTGCCAGCAGCCGGACAGGGGACACCTACAATGAGCAGTTCTTC. This chain uses TRBV27 with TRBJ2-1, with 9 bases that match TRBD1. The germline V gene has CDR1 MNHEY and CDR2 SMNVEV (reference sequence). The CDR3 sequence is 15 residues long. The V gene end was trimmed by 6 bases and the J gene end by 2 bases; junction bases not matched to a gene: 5.